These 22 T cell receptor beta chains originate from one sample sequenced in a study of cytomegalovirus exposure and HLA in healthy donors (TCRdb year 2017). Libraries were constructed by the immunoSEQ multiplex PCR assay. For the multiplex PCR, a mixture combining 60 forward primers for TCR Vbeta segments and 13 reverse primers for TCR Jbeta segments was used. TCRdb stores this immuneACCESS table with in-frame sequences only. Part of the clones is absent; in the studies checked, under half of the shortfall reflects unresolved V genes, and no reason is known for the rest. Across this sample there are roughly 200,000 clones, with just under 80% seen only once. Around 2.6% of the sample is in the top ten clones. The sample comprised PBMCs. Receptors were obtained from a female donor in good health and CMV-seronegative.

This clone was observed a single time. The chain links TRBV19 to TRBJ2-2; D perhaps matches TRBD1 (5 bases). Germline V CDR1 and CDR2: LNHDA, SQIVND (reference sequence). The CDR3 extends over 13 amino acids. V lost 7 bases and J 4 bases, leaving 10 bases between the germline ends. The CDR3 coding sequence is TGTGCCAGTACCGCAGGGTTCACCGGGGAGCTGTTTTTT. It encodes CASTAGFTGELFF.

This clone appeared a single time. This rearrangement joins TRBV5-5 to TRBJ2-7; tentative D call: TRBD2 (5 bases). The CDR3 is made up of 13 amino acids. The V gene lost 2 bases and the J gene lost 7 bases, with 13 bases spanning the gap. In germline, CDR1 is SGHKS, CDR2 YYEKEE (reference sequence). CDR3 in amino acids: CASSFEGFREQYF. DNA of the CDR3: TGTGCCAGCAGCTTTGAGGGTTTCAGGGAGCAGTACTTC.

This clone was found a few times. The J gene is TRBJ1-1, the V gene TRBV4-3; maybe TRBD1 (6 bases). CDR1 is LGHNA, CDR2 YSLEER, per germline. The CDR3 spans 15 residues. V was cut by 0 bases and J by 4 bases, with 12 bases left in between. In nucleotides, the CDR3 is TGCGCCAGCAGCCAAGACCCAGGGGTGAGCACTGAAGCTTTCTTT. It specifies CASSQDPGVSTEAFF.

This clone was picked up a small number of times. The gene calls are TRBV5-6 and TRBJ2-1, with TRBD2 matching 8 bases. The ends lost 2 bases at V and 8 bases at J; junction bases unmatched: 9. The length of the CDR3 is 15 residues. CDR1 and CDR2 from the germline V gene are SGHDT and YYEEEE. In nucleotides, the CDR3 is TGTGCCAGCAGCTTTATCACTAGCGGTTCCGATGAGCAGTTCTTC. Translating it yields CASSFITSGSDEQFF.

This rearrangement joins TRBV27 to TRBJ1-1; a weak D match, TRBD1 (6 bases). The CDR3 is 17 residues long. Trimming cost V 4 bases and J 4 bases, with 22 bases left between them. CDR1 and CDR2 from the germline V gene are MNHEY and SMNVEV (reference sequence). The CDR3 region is CASSSQGLLGRITEAFF. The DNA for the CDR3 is TGTGCCAGCAGTTCACAGGGTTTGTTGGGTCGAATCACTGAAGCTTTCTTT.

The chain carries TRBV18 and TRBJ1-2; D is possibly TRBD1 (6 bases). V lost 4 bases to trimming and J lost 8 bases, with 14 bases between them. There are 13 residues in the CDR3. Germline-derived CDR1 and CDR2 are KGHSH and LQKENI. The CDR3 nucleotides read TGTGCCAGCTCACACACGACAGGTCGGGGCTACACCTTC. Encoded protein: CASSHTTGRGYTF.

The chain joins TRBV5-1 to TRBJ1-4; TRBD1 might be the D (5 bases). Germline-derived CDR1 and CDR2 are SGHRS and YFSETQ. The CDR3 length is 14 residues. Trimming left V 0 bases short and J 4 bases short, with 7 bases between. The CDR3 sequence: CASSLGQLNEKLFF. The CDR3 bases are TGCGCCAGCAGCTTGGGACAGCTTAATGAAAAACTGTTTTTT.

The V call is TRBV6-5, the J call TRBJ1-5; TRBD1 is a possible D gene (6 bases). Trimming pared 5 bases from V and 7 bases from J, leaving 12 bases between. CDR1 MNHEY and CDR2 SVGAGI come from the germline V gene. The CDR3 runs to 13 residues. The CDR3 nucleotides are TGTGCCAGCAGTGGAGGACAGAGGCAGCCCCAGCATTTT. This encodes CASSGGQRQPQHF.

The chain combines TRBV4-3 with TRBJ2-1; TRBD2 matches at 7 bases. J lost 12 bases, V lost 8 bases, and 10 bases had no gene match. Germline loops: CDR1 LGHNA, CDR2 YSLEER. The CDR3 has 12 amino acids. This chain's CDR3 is CASQDPGGGQFF. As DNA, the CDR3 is TGCGCCAGCCAAGACCCGGGGGGAGGGCAGTTCTTC.

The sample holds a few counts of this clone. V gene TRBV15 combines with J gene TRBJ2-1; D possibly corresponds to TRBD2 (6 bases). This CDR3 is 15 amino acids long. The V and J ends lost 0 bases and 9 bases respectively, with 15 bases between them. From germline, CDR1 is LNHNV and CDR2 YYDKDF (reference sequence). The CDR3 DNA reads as TGTGCCACCAGCAGAGATCAAAACCCGGAGGGTGAGCAGTTCTTC. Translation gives CATSRDQNPEGEQFF.

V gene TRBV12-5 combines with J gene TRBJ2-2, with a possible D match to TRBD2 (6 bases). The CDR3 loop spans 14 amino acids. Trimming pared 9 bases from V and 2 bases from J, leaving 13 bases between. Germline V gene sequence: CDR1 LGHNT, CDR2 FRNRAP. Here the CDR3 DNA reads TGTGCTAGCACCCTCGGGAGCAACACCGGGGAGCTGTTTTTT. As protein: CASTLGSNTGELFF.

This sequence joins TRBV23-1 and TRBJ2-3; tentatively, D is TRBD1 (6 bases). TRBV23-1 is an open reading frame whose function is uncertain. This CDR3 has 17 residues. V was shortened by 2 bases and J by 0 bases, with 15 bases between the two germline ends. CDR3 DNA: TGCGCCAGCAGTCAACGAAACAGGGCCCCTAGCACAGATACGCAGTATTTT. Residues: CASSQRNRAPSTDTQYF.

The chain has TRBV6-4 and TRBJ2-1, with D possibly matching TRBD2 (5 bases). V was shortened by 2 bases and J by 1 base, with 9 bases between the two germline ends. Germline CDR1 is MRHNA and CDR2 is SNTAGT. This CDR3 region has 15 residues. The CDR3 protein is CASSDVGESYNEQFF. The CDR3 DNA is TGTGCCAGCAGTGACGTCGGGGAATCCTACAATGAGCAGTTCTTC.

The DNA for the CDR3 is TGTGCCAGCAGTGATGTGTCTAGCGGGGGGGCCAGGGAGACCCAGTACTTC. Its translation: CASSDVSSGGARETQYF. V and J are TRBV2 and TRBJ2-5; TRBD2 matches 12 bases. This CDR3 has 17 residues. Germline CDR1 SNHLY, CDR2 FYNNEI. V gave up 3 bases and J gave up 5 bases; unmatched junction bases: 10.

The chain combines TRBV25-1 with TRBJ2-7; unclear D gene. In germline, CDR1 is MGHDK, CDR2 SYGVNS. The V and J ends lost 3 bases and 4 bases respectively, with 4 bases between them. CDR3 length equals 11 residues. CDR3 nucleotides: TGTGCCAGCAGTGAGACATACGAGCAGTACTTC. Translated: CASSETYEQYF.

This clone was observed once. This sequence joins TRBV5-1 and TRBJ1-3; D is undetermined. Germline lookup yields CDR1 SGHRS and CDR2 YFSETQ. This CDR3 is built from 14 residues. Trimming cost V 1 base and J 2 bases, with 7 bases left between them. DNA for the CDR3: TGCGCCAGCAGCTTGCTAGGAGCTGGAAACACCATATATTTT. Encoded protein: CASSLLGAGNTIYF.

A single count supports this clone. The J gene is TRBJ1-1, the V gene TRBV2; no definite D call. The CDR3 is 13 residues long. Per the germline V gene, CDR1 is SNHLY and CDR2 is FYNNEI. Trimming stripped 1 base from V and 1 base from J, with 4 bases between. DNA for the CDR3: TGTGCCAGCAGTGAAGGAGAGAACACTGAAGCTTTCTTT. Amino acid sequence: CASSEGENTEAFF.

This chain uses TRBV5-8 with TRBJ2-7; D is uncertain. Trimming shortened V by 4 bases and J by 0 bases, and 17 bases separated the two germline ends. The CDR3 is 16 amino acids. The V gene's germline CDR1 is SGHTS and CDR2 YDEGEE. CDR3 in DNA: TGTGCCAGCAGCCCGCGGCCCGACTTTAGCTCCTACGAGCAGTACTTC. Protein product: CASSPRPDFSSYEQYF.

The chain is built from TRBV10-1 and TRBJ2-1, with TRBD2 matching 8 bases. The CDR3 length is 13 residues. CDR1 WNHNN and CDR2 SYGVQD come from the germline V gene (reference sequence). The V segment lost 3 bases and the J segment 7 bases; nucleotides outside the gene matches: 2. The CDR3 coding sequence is TGCGCCAGCAGTGATGCTAGCGGGAATGAGCAGTTCTTC. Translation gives CASSDASGNEQFF.

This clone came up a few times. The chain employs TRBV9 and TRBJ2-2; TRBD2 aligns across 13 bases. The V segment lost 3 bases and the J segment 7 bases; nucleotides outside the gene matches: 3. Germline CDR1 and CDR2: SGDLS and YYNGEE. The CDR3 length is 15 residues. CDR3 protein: CASSGGLAGDGELFF. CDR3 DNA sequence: TGTGCCAGCAGCGGCGGACTAGCGGGAGACGGGGAGCTGTTTTTT.

CDR3 in DNA: TGTGCCAGCAGCCTCTTCCCGGGACTAGCGGGGGGATACACAGATACGCAGTATTTT. Translated: CASSLFPGLAGGYTDTQYF. The chain combines TRBV2 with TRBJ2-3, with TRBD2 matching over 15 bases. From germline, CDR1 is SNHLY and CDR2 FYNNEI. The V segment lost 6 bases and the J segment 2 bases; nucleotides outside the gene matches: 12. CDR3 length: 19 residues.

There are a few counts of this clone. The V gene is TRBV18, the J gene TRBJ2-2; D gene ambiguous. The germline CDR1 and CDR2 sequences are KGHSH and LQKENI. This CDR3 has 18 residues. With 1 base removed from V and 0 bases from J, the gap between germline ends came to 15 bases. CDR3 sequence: CASSPLARSPPNTGELFF. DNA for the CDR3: TGTGCCAGCTCACCACTTGCCCGGTCACCTCCGAACACCGGGGAGCTGTTTTTT.